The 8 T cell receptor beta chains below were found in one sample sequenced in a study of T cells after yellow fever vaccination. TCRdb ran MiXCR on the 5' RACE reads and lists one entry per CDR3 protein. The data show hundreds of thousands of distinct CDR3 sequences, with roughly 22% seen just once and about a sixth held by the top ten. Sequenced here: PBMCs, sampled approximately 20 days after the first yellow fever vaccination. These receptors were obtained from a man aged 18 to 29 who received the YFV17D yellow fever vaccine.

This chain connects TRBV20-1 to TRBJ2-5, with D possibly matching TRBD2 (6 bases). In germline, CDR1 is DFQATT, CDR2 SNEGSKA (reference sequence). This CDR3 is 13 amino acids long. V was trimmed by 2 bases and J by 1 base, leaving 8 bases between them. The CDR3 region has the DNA TGCAGTGCTAGAACCGGGGGCCAAGAGACCCAGTACTTC. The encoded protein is CSARTGGQETQYF.

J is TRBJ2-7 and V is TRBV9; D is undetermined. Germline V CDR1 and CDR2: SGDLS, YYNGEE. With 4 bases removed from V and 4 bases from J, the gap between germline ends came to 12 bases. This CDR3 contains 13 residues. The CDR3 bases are TGTGCCAGCAGCCTAGGCCTGTGGTACGAGCAGTACTTC. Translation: CASSLGLWYEQYF.

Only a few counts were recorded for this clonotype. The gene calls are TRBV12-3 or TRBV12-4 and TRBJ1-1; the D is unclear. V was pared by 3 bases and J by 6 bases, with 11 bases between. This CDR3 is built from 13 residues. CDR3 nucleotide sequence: TGTGCCAGCAGTTTGCCTGGCGGGTCTGAAGCTTTCTTT. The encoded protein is CASSLPGGSEAFF.

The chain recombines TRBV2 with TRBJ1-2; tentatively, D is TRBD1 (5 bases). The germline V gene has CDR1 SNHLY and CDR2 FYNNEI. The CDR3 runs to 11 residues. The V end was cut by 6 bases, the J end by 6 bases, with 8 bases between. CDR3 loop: CASRWGDGYTF. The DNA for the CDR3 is TGTGCCAGCAGATGGGGGGATGGCTACACCTTC.

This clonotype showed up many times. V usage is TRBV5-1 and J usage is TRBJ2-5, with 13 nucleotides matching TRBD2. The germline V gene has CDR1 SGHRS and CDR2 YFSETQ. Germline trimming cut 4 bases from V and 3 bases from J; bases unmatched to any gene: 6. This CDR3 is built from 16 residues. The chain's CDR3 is CASSPGTSGTEETQYF. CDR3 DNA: TGCGCCAGCAGCCCAGGGACTAGCGGGACTGAAGAGACCCAGTACTTC.

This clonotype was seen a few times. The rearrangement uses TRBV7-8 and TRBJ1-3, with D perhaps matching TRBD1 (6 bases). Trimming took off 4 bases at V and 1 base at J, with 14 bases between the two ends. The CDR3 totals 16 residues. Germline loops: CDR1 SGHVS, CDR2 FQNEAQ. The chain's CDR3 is CASSSRYRESGNTIYF. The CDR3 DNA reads TGTGCCAGCAGCTCCCGCTACAGGGAATCTGGAAACACCATATATTTT.

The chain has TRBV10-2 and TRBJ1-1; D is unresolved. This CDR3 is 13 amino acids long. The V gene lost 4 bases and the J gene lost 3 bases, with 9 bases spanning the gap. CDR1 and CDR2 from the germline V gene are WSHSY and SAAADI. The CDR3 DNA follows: TGCGCCAGCAGTGTTCAAGGGCACACTGAAGCTTTCTTT. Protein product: CASSVQGHTEAFF.

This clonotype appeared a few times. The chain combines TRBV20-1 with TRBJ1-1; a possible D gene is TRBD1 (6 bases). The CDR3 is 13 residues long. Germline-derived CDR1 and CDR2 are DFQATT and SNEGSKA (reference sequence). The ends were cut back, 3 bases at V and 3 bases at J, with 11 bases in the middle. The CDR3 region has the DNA TGCAGTGCTAGCGGACAGACGGACACTGAAGCTTTCTTT. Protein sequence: CSASGQTDTEAFF.